The T cell receptor beta chain described here comes from a study of identical twins. In every case, the donor was a healthy Caucasian. The CDR3 sequence is 13 residues long. Germline V gives CDR1 LNHDA, CDR2 SQIVND (reference sequence). The ends lost 9 bases at V and 6 bases at J; junction bases unmatched: 6. This clonotype was seen a few times. MiXCR, applied by TCRdb to the 5' RACE reads, yields one record per CDR3 protein. This sample has under 250,000 distinct CDR3 sequences, with around 6.9% found just once. These data are also associated with another study on yellow fever vaccine responses in identical twins.

The J gene is TRBJ2-2, the V gene TRBV19; 8 bases agree with TRBD1. This clonotype was obtained from a woman younger than 30 in good health. Sequenced input: memory (CD45RO+) T cells sorted from blood. Here the CDR3 reads CASQGAEAGELFF. The CDR3 DNA reads as TGTGCCAGCCAGGGGGCGGAGGCCGGGGAGCTGTTTTTT.